This paragraph covers one T cell receptor (beta chain) sequence. The same CDR3 also results from other DNA sequences found in this sample. The sample is drawn from a study of T cell responses to AZD1222 COVID-19 vaccine. TCRdb's copy holds only in-frame clones and misses some; the assay was immunoSEQ multiplex PCR. Of 150,000 to 200,000 clones listed, 80% to 95% were seen once; the top ten hold 1% to 1.5%. Trimming took off 5 bases at V and 1 base at J, with 6 bases between the two ends. Germline V gene lookup returns CDR1 SGHAT and CDR2 FQNNGV. CDR3 length equals 12 residues. The rearrangement links TRBV11-2 to TRBJ2-7, with D hard to call. Sequences were derived from peripheral blood, sampled 28 days after the second AZD1222 dose. The receptor comes from an adult who received the AZD1222 COVID-19 vaccine. CDR3 protein: CASSLGSYEQYF. CDR3 DNA sequence: TGTGCCAGCAGCCTTGGGTCCTACGAGCAGTACTTC.